The source of this TCR beta chain is a study of control samples from healthy donors and cancer patients. Germline values: CDR1 PRHDT, CDR2 FYEKMQ (reference sequence). The CDR3 totals 15 residues. J gave up 2 bases and V 5 bases, and 4 bases lay outside the gene matches. Clones were read by immunoSEQ multiplex PCR, and TCRdb kept only the in-frame ones, dropping some. The sample lists about 55,000 clones, 95% occurring once. The TCR was taken from a man aged 30-40 years in good health. The chain recombines TRBV13 with TRBJ2-3, with 10 nucleotides matching TRBD2. The sequenced material came from blood. The CDR3 protein is CASSPGTSVTDTQYF. CDR3 in DNA: TGTGCCAGCAGCCCGGGGACTAGCGTCACAGATACGCAGTATTTT.